Shown below are 18 T cell receptor beta chains from a single sample sequenced in a study of tumor-infiltrating lymphocytes in primary liver carcinoma. The authors took blood RNA from unsorted whole blood and also extracted germline DNA. From 450 to 600 ng total RNA, TCR beta cDNA was generated with a primer in the constant region. Generation of the TCR beta libraries relied on three nested multiplex PCR rounds using slightly modified ARM-PCR. Use of TRBV1-TRBV30 forward primers with a C-beta reverse primer characterized the first two PCR rounds, which lasted about 9 cycles each. TCRdb re-called the multiplex PCR reads through MiXCR, storing one row per CDR3 protein. This table holds under 200,000 distinct CDR3 sequences, less than 70% found once. Sequencing was done on a sample of peripheral blood. These TCRs come from a woman between 55 and 75 years old with primary liver carcinoma and hepatitis B virus infection.

There are many counts of this clonotype. This chain links TRBV4-2 with TRBJ2-1; 7 positions match TRBD2. The germline V gene has CDR1 LGHNA and CDR2 YNFKEQ. This CDR3 region has 15 residues. Unmatched junction bases numbered 7, after V lost 1 base and J lost 7 bases. The CDR3 nucleotides are TGTGCCAGCAGCCAAGGGGGGAGGGCCGGAAATGAGCAGTTCTTC. Translated: CASSQGGRAGNEQFF.

This clonotype was observed a few times. This chain's CDR3 is CASSEVRGNQPQHF. The CDR3 coding sequence is TGTGCCAGCAGCGAGGTCAGGGGCAATCAGCCCCAGCATTTT. The chain recombines TRBV28 with TRBJ1-5; weak D call: TRBD1 (5 bases). V shed 6 bases and J shed 2 bases, with 11 bases lying between them. The CDR3 has 14 amino acids. Germline lookup yields CDR1 MDHEN and CDR2 SYDVKM.

As for this clonotype: A junction end diverges from the germline sequence, so it may reflect a read error. The chain carries TRBV6-2 or TRBV6-3 and TRBJ1-2; 7 nucleotides match TRBD1. The CDR3 contains 13 residues. The V gene's germline CDR1 is MNHEY and CDR2 SVGEGT. The CDR3 DNA is TGTGACAGCAGTGAAACAGGGGAGAACGGCTACACCTTC. It specifies CDSSETGENGYTF.

This clonotype has at least ten counts. The chain carries TRBV29-1 and TRBJ1-1; D might be TRBD1 (5 bases). Trimming took 4 bases from V and 5 from J, leaving 17 bases between them. This CDR3 is built from 14 residues. From germline, CDR1 is SQVTM and CDR2 ANQGSEA. CDR3 loop: CSVGGRSAFTEAFF. The CDR3 DNA sequence: TGCAGCGTTGGGGGCAGGTCGGCTTTTACTGAAGCTTTCTTT.

Comment on this clonotype: The junction shows a germline mismatch at one end, possibly a read error. V is TRBV11-2 and J is TRBJ2-5; 7 bases agree with TRBD1. The germline CDR1 and CDR2 sequences are SGHAT and FQNNGV. The CDR3 has 16 residues. DNA for the CDR3: TGTGCCAGTAGCTCCCACTCGACAGGGAGTGGCGAGACCCAGTACTTC. Protein: CASSSHSTGSGETQYF.

This clonotype was seen only a few times. The chain employs TRBV5-1 and TRBJ2-7; either TRBD1 or TRBD2 may supply D (5 bases each). Germline lookup yields CDR1 SGHRS and CDR2 YFSETQ. CDR3 length: 14 amino acids. Trimming pared 1 base from V and 5 bases from J, leaving 13 bases between. The CDR3 DNA reads as TGCGCCAGCAGCTTGCTGTCCCGGGACGACGAGCAGTACTTC. It encodes CASSLLSRDDEQYF. Full variable domain (missing parts from reference TRBV5-1 and TRBJ2-7): KAGVTQTPRYLIKTRGQQVTLSCSPISGHRSVSWYQQTPGQGLQFLFEYFSETQRNKGNFPGRFSGRQFSNSRSEMNVSTLELGDSALYLCASSLLSRDDEQYFGPGTRLTVT.

On this clonotype: Being one base from a much bigger clone, this may be a read error. J is TRBJ1-1 and V is TRBV5-4, with D perhaps matching TRBD1 (6 bases). The CDR3 is 13 amino acids. V lost 3 bases and J lost 7, with 13 bases in between. CDR1 SGHNT and CDR2 YYREEE come from the germline V gene (reference sequence). The CDR3 region is CASSWSGHFEAFF. The CDR3 bases are TGTGCCAGCAGCTGGTCGGGACACTTTGAAGCTTTCTTT. The full variable domain, completed using reference TRBV5-4 and TRBJ1-1, is ETGVTQSPTHLIKTRGQQVTLRCSSQSGHNTVSWYQQALGQGPQFIFQYYREEENGRGNFPPRFSGLQFPNYSSELNVNALELDDSALYLCASSWSGHFEAFFGQGTRLTVV.

This clonotype showed up many times. This rearrangement joins TRBV5-6 to TRBJ2-7; 7 bases map to TRBD1. After removal of 5 bases from V and 4 bases from J, the junction contained 12 bases not matched to a gene. CDR3 size: 15 residues. Germline lookup yields CDR1 SGHDT and CDR2 YYEEEE. Here the CDR3 reads CASSKAGTDIYEQYF. DNA of the CDR3: TGTGCCAGCAGTAAAGCCGGGACAGACATTTACGAGCAGTACTTC. Full variable domain (missing parts from reference TRBV5-6 and TRBJ2-7): DAGVTQSPTHLIKTRGQQVTLRCSPKSGHDTVSWYQQALGQGPQFIFQYYEEEERQRGNFPDRFSGHQFPNYSSELNVNALLLGDSALYLCASSKAGTDIYEQYFGPGTRLTVT.

Worth noting for this clonotype: A much larger clone lies one base from this, so it may be a read error. V gene TRBV10-2 combines with J gene TRBJ1-5; the D is unclear. Looked up from germline, CDR1 is WSHSY and CDR2 is SAAADI. The CDR3 consists of 15 residues. CDR3 coding DNA: TGCGCCAGCAGTGAGCGACAAGCCAGCAATCAGTCCCAGCATTTT. It specifies CASSERQASNQSQHF.

Notes on this clonotype: No conserved phenylalanine or tryptophan ends this CDR3, so it is likely a read error. This chain links TRBV9 with TRBJ1-6; D gene ambiguous. Between the trimmed V and J ends, which lost 3 bases and 7 bases, there was a span of 11 bases. The length of the CDR3 is 14 residues. Germline lookup yields CDR1 SGDLS and CDR2 YYNGEE. CDR3 sequence: CASSAGEGNSPLHY. The CDR3 region has the DNA TGTGCCAGCAGCGCTGGCGAAGGGAATTCACCCCTCCACTAT.

The chain joins TRBV29-1 to TRBJ1-2, with D unresolved. This CDR3 contains 12 residues. Per the germline V gene, CDR1 is SQVTM and CDR2 is ANQGSEA. Trimming cost V 7 bases and J 6 bases, with 15 bases left between them. The CDR3 DNA reads TGCAGCGATGGCGGGTCGGGAGATGGCTACACCTTC. Translated: CSDGGSGDGYTF.

Concerning this clonotype: A much larger clonotype is one base distant, so this may be a read error. The V and J genes are TRBV5-5 and TRBJ1-2, with D tentatively TRBD1 (5 bases). This CDR3 is built from 12 residues. Germline V gene data show CDR1 as SGHKS and CDR2 as YYEKEE (reference sequence). Written as DNA, the CDR3 is TGTGCCAGCAGCTTAGGGGACTATGGCCACACCTTC. Protein sequence: CASSLGDYGHTF.

A note on this clonotype: An end of the junction does not agree with germline; a read error may underlie this. The V and J genes are TRBV11-2 and TRBJ2-3; D unclear. The CDR3 is 14 amino acids. Germline V gives CDR1 SGHAT, CDR2 FQNNGV. Here the CDR3 reads CASSPPDSADTQYF. The CDR3 DNA reads TGTGCCAGCAGCCCACCTGATTCGGCAGATACGCAATATTTT.

V usage is TRBV11-2 and J usage is TRBJ2-5, with 7 bases that match TRBD1. The CDR3 length is 14 residues. Germline trimming cut 3 bases from V and 13 bases from J; bases unmatched to any gene: 14. The V gene's germline CDR1 is SGHAT and CDR2 FQNNGV. CDR3 loop: CASSFGDRAEIRYF. The CDR3 DNA sequence: TGTGCCAGCAGCTTTGGAGACAGGGCAGAGATCCGGTACTTC.

This clonotype appeared many times. This may be a read error, as it is one base from a much larger clone. The J gene is TRBJ2-5, the V gene TRBV11-2, with D perhaps matching TRBD2 (6 bases). Germline CDR1 SGHAT, CDR2 FQNNGV. The length of the CDR3 is 16 residues. CDR3 loop: CASSQTRDFPGEAQYF. DNA for the CDR3: TGTGCCAGCAGCCAGACCCGGGACTTCCCCGGAGAGGCCCAGTACTTC.

In the case of this clonotype: Possible read error: a much larger clone is one base away. The chain couples TRBV7-9 to TRBJ1-6; D possibly corresponds to TRBD1 (5 bases). This CDR3 comprises 14 residues. Looked up from germline, CDR1 is SEHNR and CDR2 is FQNEAQ (reference sequence). Trimming took off 6 bases at V and 8 bases at J, with 14 bases between the two ends. The CDR3 loop reads CASRPDSPYSPLHF. The CDR3 nucleotides are TGTGCCAGCAGGCCCGACAGTCCGTATTCACCCCTCCACTTT. Full variable domain (remainder filled in from reference TRBV7-9 and TRBJ1-6): DTGVSQNPRHKITKRGQNVTFRCDPISEHNRLYWYRQTLGQGPEFLTYFQNEAQLEKSRLLSDRFSAERPKGSFSTLEIQRTEQGDSAMYLCASRPDSPYSPLHFGNGTRLTVT.

This clonotype was seen many times. J is TRBJ2-6 and V is TRBV6-6; unclear D gene. Germline CDR1 and CDR2: MNHNY and SVGAGI (reference sequence). The CDR3 covers 13 residues. Trimming stripped 7 bases from V and 1 base from J, with 5 bases between. CDR3 sequence: CASTPSGANVLTF. The CDR3 DNA sequence: TGTGCCAGCACCCCGTCTGGGGCCAACGTCCTGACTTTC.

With regard to this clonotype: Possible read error: a much larger clone is one base away. This sequence joins TRBV6-5 and TRBJ2-3; D unresolved. Deletions cut 10 bases from V and 0 bases from J, with 14 bases between. The CDR3 is made up of 14 amino acids. Germline CDR1 is MNHEY and CDR2 is SVGAGI. The CDR3 sequence: CAISSAGSTDTQYF. The CDR3 coding sequence is TGTGCCATCAGCAGCGCCGGCAGCACAGATACGCAGTATTTT.